The rows below give T cell receptor beta chains drawn from one sample of a study of shared clonotypes between healthy human individuals. The repertoire was sequenced with immunoSEQ multiplex PCR; TCRdb's copy has only in-frame clones and lacks some. The table has roughly 320,000 clones, around 87% seen once. The specimen was memory CD8+ T cells sorted from blood. These receptors all come from a young man in good health. Both conserved end residues are part of each CDR3. A D gene is named only where the DNA matches it firmly. Clone size is shown for a subset of rows, as once, few, many or a class of expanded clone.

D gene: .
V gene: TRBV27
J gene: TRBJ2-7
clone size: .
CDR3 protein: CASSSRQKPYEQYF
CDR3 DNA: TGTGCCAGCAGTTCCCGACAGAAGCCCTACGAGCAGTACTTC

D gene: .
V gene: TRBV19
J gene: TRBJ2-3
clone size: .
CDR3 protein: CASGVIQGGDTQYF
CDR3 DNA: TGTGCCAGTGGGGTAATCCAAGGAGGAGATACGCAGTATTTT

D gene: .
V gene: TRBV7-6
J gene: TRBJ2-1
clone size: .
CDR3 protein: CASSAGPPSNEQFF
CDR3 DNA: TGTGCCAGCAGCGCCGGGCCCCCCTCAAATGAGCAGTTCTTC

D gene: .
V gene: TRBV12-5
J gene: TRBJ2-1
clone size: .
CDR3 protein: CASGFGDWSYNEQFF
CDR3 DNA: TGTGCTAGTGGTTTCGGAGATTGGTCCTACAATGAGCAGTTCTTC

D gene: .
V gene: TRBV4-3
J gene: TRBJ2-7
clone size: .
CDR3 protein: CASSQIRYSYEQYF
CDR3 DNA: TGCGCCAGCAGCCAGATCAGGTACTCCTACGAGCAGTACTTC

D gene: .
V gene: TRBV10-3
J gene: TRBJ2-3
clone size: .
CDR3 protein: CAIRERGDTQYF
CDR3 DNA: TGTGCCATCAGGGAGAGGGGTGATACGCAGTATTTT

D gene: .
V gene: TRBV6-5
J gene: TRBJ2-2
clone size: .
CDR3 protein: CASSYREDTGELFF
CDR3 DNA: TGTGCCAGCAGTTACAGGGAGGACACCGGGGAGCTGTTTTTT

D gene: .
V gene: TRBV10-1
J gene: TRBJ2-2
clone size: .
CDR3 protein: CASSVGSGELFF
CDR3 DNA: TGCGCCAGCAGTGTAGGGAGCGGGGAGCTGTTTTTT

D gene: TRBD2
V gene: TRBV27
J gene: TRBJ2-1
clone size: .
CDR3 protein: CASSLETSGYNEQFF
CDR3 DNA: TGTGCCAGCAGTTTAGAGACTAGCGGGTACAATGAGCAGTTCTTC

D gene: .
V gene: TRBV10-2
J gene: TRBJ1-1
clone size: .
CDR3 protein: CASSVLSRGNTEAFF
CDR3 DNA: TGCGCCAGCAGTGTCCTCTCCAGGGGGAACACTGAAGCTTTCTTT

D gene: .
V gene: TRBV5-1
J gene: TRBJ2-7
clone size: .
CDR3 protein: CASSFSVRAPHYEQYF
CDR3 DNA: TGCGCCAGCAGCTTCTCGGTCCGAGCCCCCCACTACGAGCAGTACTTC

D gene: TRBD2
V gene: TRBV2
J gene: TRBJ2-7
clone size: .
CDR3 protein: CASSEVGLDGEQYF
CDR3 DNA: TGTGCCAGCAGTGAAGTAGGACTAGACGGGGAGCAGTACTTC

D gene: .
V gene: TRBV7-2
J gene: TRBJ2-2
clone size: .
CDR3 protein: CASSLTGSRGELFF
CDR3 DNA: TGTGCCAGCAGCTTAACCGGGAGCCGCGGGGAGCTGTTTTTT

D gene: .
V gene: TRBV9
J gene: TRBJ2-3
clone size: .
CDR3 protein: CASSPSGGGTDTQYF
CDR3 DNA: TGTGCCAGCAGTCCCAGCGGAGGGGGCACAGATACGCAGTATTTT

D gene: TRBD2
V gene: TRBV7-6
J gene: TRBJ2-1
clone size: medium-sized
CDR3 protein: CASSLSASGDYNEQFF
CDR3 DNA: TGTGCCAGCAGCTTATCTGCTAGCGGAGACTACAATGAGCAGTTCTTC

D gene: .
V gene: TRBV6-5
J gene: TRBJ2-3
clone size: .
CDR3 protein: CASSSLLRDTQYF
CDR3 DNA: TGTGCCAGCAGTTCCCTTCTTAGGGATACGCAGTATTTT

D gene: .
V gene: TRBV27
J gene: TRBJ1-6
clone size: .
CDR3 protein: CASTEVLPSPLHF
CDR3 DNA: TGTGCCAGCACTGAGGTTTTGCCTTCACCCCTCCACTTT

D gene: .
V gene: TRBV6-1
J gene: TRBJ1-5
clone size: once
CDR3 protein: CASSDWTVWENSNQPQHF
CDR3 DNA: TGTGCCAGCAGTGATTGGACGGTCTGGGAAAATAGCAATCAGCCCCAGCATTTT

D gene: .
V gene: TRBV25-1
J gene: TRBJ1-3
clone size: .
CDR3 protein: CASSELREGAGNTIYF
CDR3 DNA: TGTGCCAGCAGTGAACTTCGGGAGGGCGCTGGAAACACCATATATTTT

D gene: .
V gene: TRBV6-5
J gene: TRBJ1-1
clone size: .
CDR3 protein: CASSGGGTEAFF
CDR3 DNA: TGTGCCAGCAGTGGCGGCGGCACTGAAGCTTTCTTT

D gene: .
V gene: TRBV10-3
J gene: TRBJ1-1
clone size: .
CDR3 protein: CAISGRLGTEAFF
CDR3 DNA: TGTGCCATCAGTGGGCGGTTAGGCACTGAAGCTTTCTTT

D gene: .
V gene: TRBV6-5
J gene: TRBJ2-5
clone size: .
CDR3 protein: CASSTLLGSQETQYF
CDR3 DNA: TGTGCCAGCAGTACCTTACTAGGGTCCCAAGAGACCCAGTACTTC

D gene: .
V gene: TRBV20-1
J gene: TRBJ2-5
clone size: .
CDR3 protein: CSARLGETQYF
CDR3 DNA: TGCAGTGCTAGACTAGGGGAGACCCAGTACTTC

D gene: .
V gene: TRBV29-1
J gene: TRBJ1-2
clone size: few
CDR3 protein: CSVVRITGYTF
CDR3 DNA: TGCAGCGTTGTGCGGATAACTGGCTACACCTTC

D gene: TRBD2
V gene: TRBV7-9
J gene: TRBJ2-1
clone size: .
CDR3 protein: CASSSLAGMYEQFF
CDR3 DNA: TGTGCCAGCAGCTCACTAGCGGGGATGTATGAGCAGTTCTTC

D gene: .
V gene: TRBV11-2
J gene: TRBJ2-7
clone size: .
CDR3 protein: CASSSSGPYEQYF
CDR3 DNA: TGTGCCAGCAGCAGTAGCGGTCCCTACGAGCAGTACTTC

D gene: .
V gene: TRBV27
J gene: TRBJ2-2
clone size: .
CDR3 protein: CASGSAGAAPGELFF
CDR3 DNA: TGTGCCAGCGGGTCGGCGGGGGCCGCCCCCGGGGAGCTGTTTTTT

D gene: TRBD2
V gene: TRBV9
J gene: TRBJ2-1
clone size: .
CDR3 protein: CASSVASGRMGEQFF
CDR3 DNA: TGTGCCAGCAGCGTAGCCAGCGGGAGGATGGGTGAGCAGTTCTTC

D gene: .
V gene: TRBV30
J gene: TRBJ2-7
clone size: .
CDR3 protein: CAWGSGHMNYEQYF
CDR3 DNA: TGTGCCTGGGGCTCGGGACACATGAACTACGAGCAGTACTTC

D gene: TRBD1
V gene: TRBV28
J gene: TRBJ2-7
clone size: .
CDR3 protein: CASSQTGGAYEQYF
CDR3 DNA: TGTGCCAGCAGTCAAACAGGGGGAGCATACGAGCAGTACTTC

D gene: TRBD1
V gene: TRBV6-5
J gene: TRBJ1-1
clone size: .
CDR3 protein: CASRPWTGTVEAFF
CDR3 DNA: TGTGCCAGCAGACCCTGGACAGGGACGGTTGAAGCTTTCTTT

D gene: TRBD2
V gene: TRBV10-3
J gene: TRBJ2-7
clone size: .
CDR3 protein: CAISDIAGSLEQYF
CDR3 DNA: TGTGCCATCAGTGACATAGCGGGAAGTCTAGAGCAGTACTTC

D gene: TRBD2
V gene: TRBV11-2
J gene: TRBJ2-3
clone size: .
CDR3 protein: CASSPLDTGTSADTQYF
CDR3 DNA: TGTGCCAGCAGCCCCTTGGATACCGGGACTAGCGCAGATACGCAGTATTTT

D gene: TRBD1
V gene: TRBV4-1
J gene: TRBJ2-5
clone size: once
CDR3 protein: CASSRRQGTNQETQYF
CDR3 DNA: TGCGCCAGCAGCCGGAGACAGGGGACGAACCAAGAGACCCAGTACTTC

D gene: TRBD1
V gene: TRBV10-3
J gene: TRBJ2-1
clone size: once
CDR3 protein: CAIRGQGYNEQFF
CDR3 DNA: TGTGCCATCAGAGGACAGGGGTACAATGAGCAGTTCTTC

D gene: .
V gene: TRBV27
J gene: TRBJ2-7
clone size: .
CDR3 protein: CASSPNRGFYEQYF
CDR3 DNA: TGTGCCAGCAGTCCCAACCGGGGATTCTACGAGCAGTACTTC

D gene: .
V gene: TRBV11-2
J gene: TRBJ1-6
clone size: .
CDR3 protein: CASSWGSGPNSPLHF
CDR3 DNA: TGTGCCAGCAGCTGGGGGTCAGGGCCAAATTCACCCCTCCACTTT

D gene: .
V gene: TRBV6-1
J gene: TRBJ1-2
clone size: once
CDR3 protein: CASSGLNYGYTF
CDR3 DNA: TGTGCCAGCAGTGGCCTTAACTATGGCTACACCTTC

D gene: TRBD1
V gene: TRBV7-9
J gene: TRBJ1-6
clone size: .
CDR3 protein: CASSFPGTGNSPLHF
CDR3 DNA: TGTGCCAGCAGCTTTCCCGGGACAGGGAATTCACCCCTCCACTTT

D gene: .
V gene: TRBV4-1
J gene: TRBJ1-5
clone size: .
CDR3 protein: CASSPGQGGQPQHF
CDR3 DNA: TGCGCCAGCAGCCCCGGGCAGGGTGGGCAGCCCCAGCATTTT